The 21 T cell receptor beta chains below all came from one sample that was sequenced in a study of a mutant IDH1 vaccine in newly diagnosed glioma. Antigens of these TCRs are unknown. The data were produced by immunoSEQ multiplex PCR, yet TCRdb's version contains in-frame clones alone and is incomplete. In the table there are over 25,000 clones, roughly 80% of which are singletons. Stated time point: week 35, safety follow-up. The investigators gave 300 ug of mutant IDH1 20-mer peptide in each vaccine dose, together with topical imiquimod. This sample comprised PBMCs, obtained from a glioma patient whose treatment included an IDH1 peptide vaccine. Receptors were obtained from a woman aged 30 to 39 with glioma. Some clones in this sample may be carry-over from other donors' samples.

This chain joins TRBV6-5 and TRBJ1-6; 7 bases agree with TRBD1. Germline CDR1 is MNHEY and CDR2 is SVGAGI. The CDR3 consists of 16 residues. V lost 4 bases and J lost 5; bases outside the gene matches: 8. The CDR3 bases are TGTGCCAGCAGTTGGACAGGAGAGATAAATAATTCACCCCTCCACTTT. Residues: CASSWTGEINNSPLHF.

The chain joins TRBV11-2 to TRBJ2-1; 10 bases fit TRBD2. Germline V CDR1 and CDR2: SGHAT, FQNNGV. J was trimmed by 10 bases and V by 1 base; bases with no gene match: 13. CDR3 size: 17 residues. The CDR3: CASSLGVASGSVEEQFF. CDR3 DNA sequence: TGTGCCAGCAGCTTAGGAGTGGCTAGCGGGAGTGTAGAAGAGCAGTTCTTC.

This clone was seen just once. V usage is TRBV18 and J usage is TRBJ1-5, with D possibly being TRBD1 (5 bases). CDR1 is KGHSH, CDR2 LQKENI, per germline. The CDR3 contains 14 residues. The germline V and J ends were trimmed by 2 bases and 5 bases, with 10 bases remaining between them. The CDR3 bases are TGTGCCAGCTCACCATCTGGGGCCCATCAGCCCCAGCATTTT. This encodes CASSPSGAHQPQHF.

The V call is TRBV29-1, the J call TRBJ2-5; 9 positions agree with TRBD1. Unmatched junction bases numbered 16, after V lost 6 bases and J lost 11 bases. Germline values: CDR1 SQVTM, CDR2 ANQGSEA. This CDR3 has 14 residues. The CDR3 loop reads CSVNMGQGPKEQYF. The CDR3, as DNA: TGCAGCGTCAACATGGGACAGGGTCCTAAAGAGCAGTACTTC. Filled out from reference TRBV29-1 and TRBJ2-5, the complete variable domain reads SAVISQKPSRDICQRGTSLTIQCQVDSQVTMMFWYRQQPGQSLTLIATANQGSEATYESGFVIDKFPISRPNLTFSTLTVSNMSPEDSSIYLCSVNMGQGPKEQYFGPGTRLLVL.

This clone appeared a single time. The CDR3 coding sequence is TGTGCCAGCACCCCCCAGGGGGAAGGCTACACCTTC. Translated, it gives CASTPQGEGYTF. The chain has TRBV7-9 and TRBJ1-2; 7 positions match TRBD1. V was pared by 7 bases and J by 8 bases, with 7 bases of the junction left unmatched. The CDR3 runs 12 residues. Germline CDR1 SEHNR, CDR2 FQNEAQ (reference sequence).

This chain joins TRBV7-9 and TRBJ2-3, with TRBD1 matching over 12 bases. Germline V gives CDR1 SEHNR, CDR2 FQNEAQ (reference sequence). CDR3 length: 17 amino acids. The V and J ends lost 8 bases and 1 base, in that order; junction bases with no gene match: 10. The CDR3 DNA sequence: TGTGCCAGCGCTGGGGGACAGGGGGCAATCGGCACAGATACGCAGTATTTT. Translating it yields CASAGGQGAIGTDTQYF.

The chain is built from TRBV19 and TRBJ2-7; 7 nucleotides line up with TRBD1. This CDR3 is built from 16 residues. The germline V gene has CDR1 LNHDA and CDR2 SQIVND (reference sequence). J gave up 6 bases and V 6 bases, and 17 bases lay outside the gene matches. In DNA, the CDR3 is TGTGCCAGTAGACCGAGGGGGAACAGGGGCCCCGGCGAGCAGTACTTC. The encoded protein is CASRPRGNRGPGEQYF.

V is TRBV27 and J is TRBJ2-7; possibly TRBD2 for D (6 bases). Germline-derived CDR1 and CDR2 are MNHEY and SMNVEV (reference sequence). The V gene lost 0 bases and the J gene lost 6 bases, with 15 bases spanning the gap. This CDR3 has 15 residues. CDR3 DNA sequence: TGTGCCAGCAGTTTATCGATAGCGGAGAGGGGCGAGCAGTACTTC. Translating it yields CASSLSIAERGEQYF.

V usage is TRBV10-1 and J usage is TRBJ1-1; weak D call: TRBD1 (5 bases). V lost 5 bases and J 5 bases, leaving 15 bases between the germline ends. The CDR3 loop spans 14 amino acids. Germline loops: CDR1 WNHNN, CDR2 SYGVQD (reference sequence). This CDR3 reads CASSWGLERTEAFF. The CDR3 DNA reads as TGCGCCAGCAGTTGGGGACTCGAGCGGACTGAAGCTTTCTTT.

The chain carries TRBV13 and TRBJ2-7; TRBD2 aligns across 7 bases. This CDR3 contains 17 residues. With 4 bases clipped from V and 2 bases from J, the junction kept 14 bases outside the gene matches. Germline lookup yields CDR1 PRHDT and CDR2 FYEKMQ (reference sequence). The CDR3 loop is CASSSPYAGRSPYEQYF. The DNA of the CDR3 is TGTGCCAGCAGCTCGCCTTACGCCGGGAGGTCCCCCTACGAGCAGTACTTC.

V usage is TRBV7-6 and J usage is TRBJ2-7; 10 bases are a match to TRBD1. V lost 5 bases, J lost 6 bases, and 4 bases stayed unmatched. The CDR3 contains 13 residues. Germline assignment: CDR1 SGHVS and CDR2 FNYEAQ. The CDR3 sequence is CASSGRTGGEQYF. The CDR3 region has the DNA TGTGCCAGCAGCGGGAGGACAGGGGGCGAGCAGTACTTC.

This clone was counted a few times. This chain connects TRBV30 to TRBJ2-1; a possible D gene is TRBD2 (6 bases). V was shortened by 5 bases and J by 2 bases, with 16 bases between the two germline ends. Germline loops: CDR1 GTSNPN, CDR2 SVGIG (reference sequence). The CDR3 covers 15 residues. The CDR3 sequence is CAWDAGSGPYNEQFF. Here the CDR3 DNA reads TGTGCCTGGGATGCGGGGAGCGGGCCCTACAATGAGCAGTTCTTC.

This clone has only one observation. The genes are TRBV6-5 and TRBJ1-2; D may be TRBD1 (5 bases). This CDR3 region has 13 residues. Trimming took off 0 bases at V and 4 bases at J, with 6 bases between the two ends. Germline CDR1 reads MNHEY; CDR2 reads SVGAGI. Here the CDR3 reads CASSYSTVYGYTF. The CDR3 bases are TGTGCCAGCAGTTACTCGACAGTCTATGGCTACACCTTC.

The chain joins TRBV10-3 to TRBJ2-1, with 8 bases aligning to TRBD1. Trimming at V came to 6 bases and at J to 15 bases, leaving 7 bases not matched to a gene. The CDR3 totals 11 residues. The germline V gene encodes CDR1 ENHRY and CDR2 SYGVKD. As DNA, the CDR3 is TGTGCCATCAGCGCGACAGGGGTCGTGTTCTTC. Translating it yields CAISATGVVFF.

The rearrangement links TRBV6-5 to TRBJ2-7; no firm D call. With 0 bases removed from V and 2 bases from J, the gap between germline ends came to 8 bases. The CDR3 runs to 14 residues. CDR1 and CDR2 (germline): MNHEY, SVGAGI. The CDR3 is CASSYSPKTYEQYF. The CDR3 DNA sequence: TGTGCCAGCAGTTACTCACCCAAGACCTACGAGCAGTACTTC.

The genes are TRBV6-5 and TRBJ2-1; D is ambiguous. Trimming took off 1 base at V and 2 bases at J, with 6 bases between the two ends. The length of the CDR3 is 14 residues. Germline CDR1 and CDR2: MNHEY and SVGAGI. CDR3 amino acids: CASSYLLTYNEQFF. Written as DNA, the CDR3 is TGTGCCAGCAGTTACTTACTAACCTACAATGAGCAGTTCTTC.

This chain joins TRBV10-3 and TRBJ1-5; tentatively, D is TRBD1 (6 bases). In germline, CDR1 is ENHRY, CDR2 SYGVKD. Trimming shortened V by 7 bases and J by 4 bases, and 11 bases separated the two germline ends. This CDR3 spans 13 amino acids. CDR3 sequence: CAIKGEGNQPQHF. The CDR3 nucleotides are TGTGCCATCAAGGGGGAGGGTAATCAGCCCCAGCATTTT.

This sequence joins TRBV19 and TRBJ2-7, with D maybe TRBD2 (7 bases). The germline V gene encodes CDR1 LNHDA and CDR2 SQIVND (reference sequence). The CDR3 sequence is 17 residues long. The V gene lost 10 bases and the J gene lost 2 bases, with 27 bases spanning the gap. The CDR3 bases are TGTGCCACCTCATTGGGGGCGCTCCGACTAGCCCCCTACGAGCAGTACTTC. Amino acid sequence: CATSLGALRLAPYEQYF.

The chain combines TRBV30 with TRBJ2-3; possibly TRBD1 for D (6 bases). This CDR3 is built from 14 residues. Trimming took off 1 base at V and 8 bases at J, with 16 bases between the two ends. CDR1 and CDR2 (germline): GTSNPN, SVGIG (reference sequence). CDR3 protein: CAWSDQQGRGTQYF. The CDR3 coding sequence is TGTGCCTGGAGTGATCAACAGGGTCGCGGTACGCAGTATTTT.

V and J are TRBV2 and TRBJ1-3; D remains unclear. V lost 4 bases, J lost 0 bases, and 13 bases lay in between. This CDR3 comprises 16 residues. The germline CDR1 and CDR2 sequences are SNHLY and FYNNEI. The CDR3 sequence: CASSGGRPGSGNTIYF. The CDR3 DNA reads as TGTGCCAGCAGTGGGGGTAGGCCGGGCTCTGGAAACACCATATATTTT.

This clone occurred a few times. The CDR3 DNA reads as TGTGCCAGTAGTAGAGGGGGGACGAACAATCAGCCCCAGCATTTT. This sequence encodes CASSRGGTNNQPQHF. The chain links TRBV19 to TRBJ1-5, with D maybe TRBD1 (6 bases). Germline values: CDR1 LNHDA, CDR2 SQIVND (reference sequence). CDR3 length: 15 residues. Trimming cost V 4 bases and J 3 bases, with 13 bases left between them.